Ten or more counts support the clone carrying this TCR beta chain. Its cognate antigen is unknown. This record belongs to a study of T cells in Graves' hyperthyroidism and ophthalmopathy. Study background: The authors collected peripheral blood at initial diagnosis, before any treatment.

The CDR3 regions of TCR beta were amplified from RNA transcripts. The HTBI primer set served for first-round RT-PCR of the TCR CDR3. Each CDR3 protein gets one entry after TCRdb re-called the multiplex PCR reads with MiXCR. The sample carries 550,000 to 700,000 distinct CDR3 sequences, about 15% recorded once. CDR1 MNHEY and CDR2 SVGAGI come from the germline V gene. V shed 2 bases and J 0 bases; nucleotides not matched to a gene: 0. The CDR3 has 14 amino acids. General study findings and limits: Ophthalmopathy was separated from stable hyperthyroidism by a 13 V-J model. In blood, most of the thyroid clonotypes expanded above 0.001 were also present. Prediction of ophthalmopathy progression came a median roughly 6.4 months pre-onset.

This receptor was taken from a woman aged 40 to 49 with Graves' ophthalmopathy. The rearrangement joins TRBV6-5 to TRBJ1-1, with 7 bases matching TRBD1. Sequenced: blood. CDR3 region: CASSYGTVNTEAFF. CDR3 nucleotides: TGTGCCAGCAGTTACGGGACAGTGAACACTGAAGCTTTCTTT.